Below, 18 T cell receptor beta chains from the same sample are listed, as sequenced in a study of blood T cell repertoires in COVID-19 (dated by TCRdb to about 2020). The protocol used for the library was the immunoSEQ multiplex PCR assay. TCRdb obtained this table from immuneACCESS and retained in-frame rearrangements with V and J assigned. These tables miss some clones; where compared with another copy, unresolved V genes account for less than half of the shortfall, and the remainder is unexplained. The sample profile shows hundreds of thousands of clones; 80% to 90% of them were found once. The biggest ten clones account for approximately 1.5% of the sample. What was sequenced was peripheral blood. The receptors shown here come from a woman between 25 and 40 years old with active or convalescent COVID-19.

The CDR3 DNA is TGTGCCAGCAGCGTAGGGTTCGCGTCCTCCTACAATGAGCAGTTCTTC. Translation gives CASSVGFASSYNEQFF. The rearrangement joins TRBV9 to TRBJ2-1; D is unresolved. Per germline, CDR1 SGDLS and CDR2 YYNGEE. The ends were cut back, 0 bases at V and 0 bases at J, with 10 bases in the middle. This CDR3 is 16 amino acids long.

This clone was picked up a small number of times. The chain employs TRBV6-2 or TRBV6-3 and TRBJ1-5; 9 nucleotides align to TRBD1. V was pared by 2 bases and J by 6 bases, with 5 bases of the junction left unmatched. The CDR3 extends over 15 amino acids. From germline, CDR1 is MNHEY and CDR2 SVGEGT. The CDR3: CASSYRGQGGQPQHF. As DNA, the CDR3 is TGTGCCAGCAGTTACCGGGGACAGGGCGGTCAGCCCCAGCATTTT.

The gene calls are TRBV9 and TRBJ1-3; perhaps TRBD1 as D (6 bases). V was pared by 4 bases and J by 0 bases, with 11 bases between. The CDR3 has 15 amino acids. Germline V lookup: CDR1 SGDLS, CDR2 YYNGEE. DNA of the CDR3: TGTGCCAGCAGCCCCCGGACAGCCTCTGGAAACACCATATATTTT. The encoded protein is CASSPRTASGNTIYF.

This chain connects TRBV30 to TRBJ2-7; a possible D gene is TRBD2 (6 bases). This CDR3 is built from 11 residues. From germline, CDR1 is GTSNPN and CDR2 SVGIG (reference sequence). The V end was cut by 8 bases, the J end by 3 bases, with 11 bases between. In DNA form, the CDR3 reads TGTGCCGGCGGGGCTCTCTACGAGCAGTACTTC. It is translated as CAGGALYEQYF.

This chain joins TRBV2 and TRBJ2-7; 7 nucleotides line up with TRBD1. Per the germline V gene, CDR1 is SNHLY and CDR2 is FYNNEI. Losses at the gene ends were 6 bases for V and 4 bases for J; bases not matched to a gene: 9. The CDR3 contains 14 residues. Here the CDR3 DNA reads TGTGCCAGCAGCCCCGGGACAGAAATTTACGAGCAGTACTTC. It codes for CASSPGTEIYEQYF.

This rearrangement joins TRBV11-2 to TRBJ1-3; tentative D call: TRBD1 (6 bases). The CDR3 runs to 17 residues. Trimming took off 2 bases at V and 0 bases at J, with 14 bases between the two ends. The germline gives CDR1 SGHAT, CDR2 FQNNGV. DNA of the CDR3: TGTGCCAGCAGCTTAAGGGGGGGACATAACTCTGGAAACACCATATATTTT. Translating gives CASSLRGGHNSGNTIYF.

V is TRBV7-9 and J is TRBJ2-7, with D perhaps TRBD2 (5 bases). The CDR3 runs to 12 residues. Trimming shortened V by 5 bases and J by 6 bases, and 11 bases separated the two germline ends. CDR1 SEHNR and CDR2 FQNEAQ come from the germline V gene (reference sequence). The CDR3, as DNA: TGTGCCAGCAGCACCACCGGAGGCGAGCAGTACTTC. Its translation is CASSTTGGEQYF.

A few counts support this clone. The chain employs TRBV21-1 and TRBJ1-1; the table assigns TRBD1, which was not confirmed against the DNA. TRBV21-1 is assigned pseudogene status. The CDR3 is made up of 12 amino acids. The CDR3 loop is CAHGQGAREAFF. The CDR3 DNA sequence: TGTGCCCATGGGCAGGGGGCTCGTGAAGCTTTCTTT.

The V and J genes are TRBV25-1 and TRBJ2-7, with a weak D call TRBD2 (6 bases). The V gene lost 5 bases and the J gene lost 1 base, with 15 bases spanning the gap. CDR1 is MGHDK and CDR2 is SYGVNS in the germline V gene. This CDR3 region has 15 residues. This chain's CDR3 is CASSRRGLASYEQYF. In nucleotides, the CDR3 is TGTGCCAGCAGTCGAAGGGGACTGGCGTCCTACGAGCAGTACTTC.

This chain joins TRBV28 and TRBJ2-4; TRBD1 is a possible D gene (6 bases). V shed 7 bases and J shed 0 bases, with 13 bases lying between them. There are 15 residues in the CDR3. The V gene's germline CDR1 is MDHEN and CDR2 SYDVKM. CDR3 DNA: TGTGCCAGCACCCAGGGACACCTAGCCAAAAACATTCAGTACTTC. Amino acids: CASTQGHLAKNIQYF.

This chain uses TRBV6-6 with TRBJ1-2, with a tentative D call TRBD1 (6 bases). This CDR3 contains 12 residues. Trimming removed 8 bases from V and 7 bases from J, with 14 bases in between. Germline values: CDR1 MNHNY, CDR2 SVGAGI (reference sequence). This chain's CDR3 is CASDPGAGGYTF. The CDR3 DNA reads as TGTGCCAGCGACCCAGGGGCGGGTGGCTACACCTTC.

The chain joins TRBV6-5 to TRBJ1-5; D unclear. The V and J ends lost 5 bases and 2 bases respectively, with 13 bases between them. This CDR3 region has 15 residues. Germline V CDR1 and CDR2: MNHEY, SVGAGI. In DNA form, the CDR3 reads TGTGCCAGCAGTACTAGGGATGGTGGCAATCAGCCCCAGCATTTT. Protein product: CASSTRDGGNQPQHF.

The gene calls are TRBV19 and TRBJ2-7; 9 bases map to TRBD1. Trimming cost V 6 bases and J 6 bases; bases outside gene matches: 15. Germline V lookup: CDR1 LNHDA, CDR2 SQIVND (reference sequence). The CDR3 has 16 amino acids. The CDR3 here is CASRPPGQGVQGEQYF. The CDR3 nucleotides are TGTGCCAGTAGGCCCCCGGGACAGGGAGTGCAGGGCGAGCAGTACTTC.

The CDR3 nucleotides read TGCGCCAGCAGCCAGGCGACACCCTTGAGTGAAGCTTTCTTT. Residues: CASSQATPLSEAFF. This chain connects TRBV4-1 to TRBJ1-1; no clear D gene. This CDR3 is built from 14 residues. CDR1 is MGHRA, CDR2 YSYEKL, per germline. V gave up 3 bases and J gave up 7 bases, with 15 bases separating them.

The V gene is TRBV18, the J gene TRBJ2-7; 9 nucleotides align to TRBD2. The CDR3 length is 13 residues. V shed 3 bases and J 4 bases; nucleotides not matched to a gene: 1. CDR1 KGHSH and CDR2 LQKENI come from the germline V gene. The CDR3 sequence is CASSPSGGYEQYF. In nucleotides, the CDR3 is TGTGCCAGCTCACCTAGCGGGGGTTACGAGCAGTACTTC.

The chain links TRBV5-1 to TRBJ1-1; D gene ambiguous. The CDR3 extends over 14 amino acids. The V end was cut by 0 bases, the J end by 4 bases, with 10 bases between. Germline values: CDR1 SGHRS, CDR2 YFSETQ. Here the CDR3 reads CASSLEEVTTEAFF. DNA for the CDR3: TGCGCCAGCAGCTTGGAGGAGGTAACCACTGAAGCTTTCTTT. The full variable domain, in which reference TRBV5-1 and TRBJ1-1 provide the parts outside the CDR3, is KAGVTQTPRYLIKTRGQQVTLSCSPISGHRSVSWYQQTPGQGLQFLFEYFSETQRNKGNFPGRFSGRQFSNSRSEMNVSTLELGDSALYLCASSLEEVTTEAFFGQGTRLTVV.

The rearrangement links TRBV27 to TRBJ1-1, with 10 positions matching TRBD1. Germline V gene lookup returns CDR1 MNHEY and CDR2 SMNVEV (reference sequence). This CDR3 is 14 amino acids long. V lost 5 bases and J lost 4; bases outside the gene matches: 4. In DNA form, the CDR3 reads TGTGCCAGCAGTGTAGACAGGGGGCTCACTGAAGCTTTCTTT. Translating gives CASSVDRGLTEAFF.

V and J are TRBV18 and TRBJ1-1; 10 nucleotides agree with TRBD1. V was pared by 5 bases and J by 2 bases, with 5 bases of the junction left unmatched. CDR1 and CDR2 (germline): KGHSH, LQKENI. This CDR3 comprises 15 residues. CDR3 protein: CASSERQGANTEAFF. The CDR3 DNA reads as TGTGCCAGCTCAGAAAGACAGGGGGCCAACACTGAAGCTTTCTTT.